A single sample gave rise to the 20 T cell receptor beta chains below, sequenced in a study of cytomegalovirus exposure and HLA in healthy donors. The PCR had 60 Vbeta and 13 Jbeta primers. Produced via immunoSEQ multiplex PCR; TCRdb's table is partial and in-frame only. Altogether fewer than 200,000 clones are present, roughly four fifths being singletons, with the ten largest covering 4.9%. The sequencing sample was made of PBMCs. The receptors stem from a woman aged 18-29 years in good health and CMV-seropositive.

The count of this clone is one. An end of the junction differs from the germline gene, which may be a read error. V and J are TRBV7-9 and TRBJ2-5, with D perhaps matching TRBD2 (5 bases). CDR1 and CDR2 from the germline V gene are SEHNR and FQNEAQ (reference sequence). The CDR3 runs to 13 residues. For the CDR3, the DNA is TGTTCCAGCAGCTCGGGAATCCAAGAGACCCAGTACTTC. It yields the protein CSSSSGIQETQYF.

Here the CDR3 reads CASTTGNSNEKLFF. The CDR3 region has the DNA TGTGCCAGTACCACAGGGAATTCTAATGAAAAACTGTTTTTT. The chain recombines TRBV19 with TRBJ1-4; D may be TRBD1 (6 bases). The CDR3 sequence is 14 residues long. Per germline, CDR1 LNHDA and CDR2 SQIVND (reference sequence). The V gene lost 7 bases and the J gene lost 3 bases, with 12 bases spanning the gap.

This chain connects TRBV29-1 to TRBJ1-4; tentatively, D is TRBD1 (5 bases). The germline gives CDR1 SQVTM, CDR2 ANQGSEA. Deletions cut 6 bases from V and 4 bases from J, with 9 bases between. The CDR3 totals 12 residues. This CDR3 reads CSVGGVNEKLFF. Written as DNA, the CDR3 is TGCAGCGTCGGGGGGGTTAATGAAAAACTGTTTTTT.

The chain links TRBV7-6 to TRBJ1-4; weak D call: TRBD1 (5 bases). There are 14 residues in the CDR3. CDR1 SGHVS and CDR2 FNYEAQ come from the germline V gene. V lost 8 bases to trimming and J lost 4 bases, with 14 bases between them. The CDR3 region is CASGPGPDNEKLFF. Here the CDR3 DNA reads TGTGCCAGCGGACCAGGGCCCGATAATGAAAAACTGTTTTTT. Using reference TRBV7-6 and TRBJ1-4 for the parts outside the CDR3, the full variable domain is GAGVSQSPRYKVTKRGQDVALRCDPISGHVSLYWYRQALGQGPEFLTYFNYEAQQDKSGLPNDRFSAERPEGSISTLTIQRTEQRDSAMYRCASGPGPDNEKLFFGSGTQLSVL.

This clone was counted a few times. This chain uses TRBV28 with TRBJ2-7, with TRBD1 matching over 9 bases. The CDR3 runs 15 residues. CDR1 and CDR2 (germline): MDHEN, SYDVKM. After removal of 3 bases from V and 0 bases from J, the junction contained 3 bases not matched to a gene. The CDR3, as DNA: TGTGCCAGCAGTTTCGGACAGGGGAACTCCTACGAGCAGTACTTC. This codes for CASSFGQGNSYEQYF. Full variable domain (missing parts from reference TRBV28 and TRBJ2-7): DVKVTQSSRYLVKRTGEKVFLECVQDMDHENMFWYRQDPGLGLRLIYFSYDVKMKEKGDIPEGYSVSREKKERFSLILESASTNQTSMYLCASSFGQGNSYEQYFGPGTRLTVT.

The genes are TRBV11-2 and TRBJ1-1; perhaps TRBD1 as D (5 bases). The CDR3 sequence is 15 residues long. Germline lookup yields CDR1 SGHAT and CDR2 FQNNGV. Trimming cost V 2 bases and J 4 bases, with 14 bases left between them. The CDR3 nucleotides read TGTGCCAGCAGCTTACGGGGGGAGGGGAGCACTGAAGCTTTCTTT. The encoded protein is CASSLRGEGSTEAFF. Based on the CDR3 plus reference TRBV11-2 and TRBJ1-1, the full variable domain is EAGVAQSPRYKIIEKRQSVAFWCNPISGHATLYWYQQILGQGPKLLIQFQNNGVVDDSQLPKDRFSAERLKGVDSTLKIQPAKLEDSAVYLCASSLRGEGSTEAFFGQGTRLTVV.

This clone is judged medium-sized. V is TRBV27 and J is TRBJ2-1; tentative D call: TRBD1 (6 bases). This CDR3 region has 14 residues. The V end was cut by 6 bases, the J end by 12 bases, with 21 bases between. Germline CDR1 is MNHEY and CDR2 is SMNVEV (reference sequence). The CDR3 is CASSIHRDGQAQFF. CDR3 coding DNA: TGTGCCAGCAGCATACACAGGGACGGGCAGGCGCAGTTCTTC.

The chain has TRBV5-8 and TRBJ1-2; D is perhaps TRBD1 (5 bases). The V gene's germline CDR1 is SGHTS and CDR2 YDEGEE. V lost 0 bases, J lost 7 bases, and 7 bases lay in between. This CDR3 region has 12 residues. The CDR3 loop is CASSLDRSGYTF. In nucleotides, the CDR3 is TGTGCCAGCAGCTTGGACAGGTCTGGCTACACCTTC.

V and J are TRBV30 and TRBJ1-2; D possibly corresponds to TRBD1 (6 bases). This CDR3 has 12 amino acids. Germline-derived CDR1 and CDR2 are GTSNPN and SVGIG (reference sequence). The V end was cut by 4 bases, the J end by 8 bases, with 14 bases between. As DNA, the CDR3 is TGTGCCTGGACTAGGACAGAGAGGGGCTACACCTTC. It yields the protein CAWTRTERGYTF.

The chain uses TRBV28 and TRBJ1-1, with D perhaps TRBD1 (6 bases). The CDR3 spans 12 residues. Germline CDR1 reads MDHEN; CDR2 reads SYDVKM. The germline V and J ends were trimmed by 7 bases and 7 bases, with 13 bases remaining between them. The CDR3 bases are TGTGCCAGCAAGGTCCGACAGGATGAAGCTTTCTTT. It encodes CASKVRQDEAFF.

In its sample, this clone was seen once. Additional DNA sequences in this sample encode the identical CDR3. The chain recombines TRBV4-1 with TRBJ1-6; 10 nucleotides align to TRBD1. The CDR3 spans 14 residues. The V gene's germline CDR1 is MGHRA and CDR2 YSYEKL. J gave up 9 bases and V 4 bases, and 3 bases lay outside the gene matches. DNA for the CDR3: TGCGCCAGCAGCCCGGGACAGGGGCTTTCACCCCTCCACTTT. Protein: CASSPGQGLSPLHF.

The chain has TRBV5-1 and TRBJ2-7, with D possibly being TRBD1 (6 bases). Trimming took 5 bases from V and 1 from J, leaving 10 bases between them. Germline-derived CDR1 and CDR2 are SGHRS and YFSETQ. The CDR3 is 13 amino acids. The CDR3 is CASRVGQSYEQYF. As DNA, the CDR3 is TGCGCCAGCAGGGTAGGACAGTCCTACGAGCAGTACTTC.

The J gene is TRBJ1-2, the V gene TRBV30; 7 nucleotides align to TRBD1. The CDR3 contains 15 residues. V lost 2 bases to trimming and J lost 4 bases; unmatched junction nucleotides: 10. The germline V gene has CDR1 GTSNPN and CDR2 SVGIG (reference sequence). CDR3 loop: CAWSTLDRSFYGYTF. The CDR3 nucleotides are TGTGCCTGGAGTACTCTGGACAGGAGTTTCTATGGCTACACCTTC.

This clone was seen a few times. V and J are TRBV5-6 and TRBJ2-7, with unresolved D. The CDR3 runs 14 residues. Germline CDR1 and CDR2: SGHDT and YYEEEE. V lost 3 bases and J 3 bases, leaving 13 bases between the germline ends. This chain's CDR3 is CASSYRHIIYEQYF. CDR3 bases: TGTGCCAGCAGCTATCGCCACATAATCTACGAGCAGTACTTC.

This clone was observed a handful of times. V gene TRBV28 combines with J gene TRBJ1-5, with 10 positions matching TRBD1. CDR1 and CDR2 from the germline V gene are MDHEN and SYDVKM. CDR3 size: 16 residues. J was trimmed by 1 base and V by 6 bases; bases with no gene match: 6. This CDR3 reads CASSRSGQGSNQPQHF. The CDR3 DNA reads as TGTGCCAGCAGCCGCTCGGGACAGGGGAGCAATCAGCCCCAGCATTTT.

The V and J genes are TRBV4-3 and TRBJ2-7, with 12 bases lining up with TRBD1. The V segment lost 2 bases and the J segment 7 bases; nucleotides outside the gene matches: 12. CDR1 and CDR2 (germline): LGHNA, YSLEER. The CDR3 has 17 residues. CDR3 DNA: TGCGCCAGCAGCCAATTACTCCGGGACAGGGGGCTCCGGGAGCAGTACTTC. This sequence encodes CASSQLLRDRGLREQYF.

The rearrangement links TRBV5-1 to TRBJ2-7, with 9 bases identical to TRBD1. Germline-derived CDR1 and CDR2 are SGHRS and YFSETQ. Trimming at V came to 3 bases and at J to 4 bases, leaving 8 bases not matched to a gene. This CDR3 comprises 15 residues. The CDR3 reads CASSSTGQGPYEQYF. The CDR3 DNA sequence: TGCGCCAGCAGCTCAACGGGACAGGGACCTTACGAGCAGTACTTC.

The chain recombines TRBV28 with TRBJ1-2, with D tentatively TRBD1 (6 bases). Trimming shortened V by 7 bases and J by 8 bases, and 11 bases separated the two germline ends. Per the germline V gene, CDR1 is MDHEN and CDR2 is SYDVKM. The CDR3 has 11 amino acids. CDR3 DNA: TGTGCCAGCAACAGGGATCTCGGCTACACCTTC. Its translation is CASNRDLGYTF.

This chain connects TRBV5-1 to TRBJ2-1, with 8 bases lining up with TRBD1. V trimming: 6 bases; J trimming: 5 bases; junction bases outside the gene matches: 4. CDR3 length equals 13 residues. CDR1 is SGHRS, CDR2 YFSETQ, per germline. The DNA for the CDR3 is TGCGCCAGCACGGACAGGGTGGACAATGAGCAGTTCTTC. Translating gives CASTDRVDNEQFF.

V is TRBV5-1 and J is TRBJ1-2; 7 bases align to TRBD1. V shed 0 bases and J 8 bases; nucleotides not matched to a gene: 10. Per germline, CDR1 SGHRS and CDR2 YFSETQ. The CDR3 contains 15 residues. The CDR3 DNA follows: TGCGCCAGCAGCTTGGAGGCAGGGGGAAGCGGGGGCTACACCTTC. The encoded protein is CASSLEAGGSGGYTF.